Sequencing of this T cell receptor beta chain was carried out in a study of T cells in Graves' hyperthyroidism and ophthalmopathy (dated by TCRdb to about 2019). Concerning the study at large: Peripheral blood samples were taken at the time of initial diagnosis, prior to any treatment. For training and testing, the roughly 100 patients in the discovery cohort were randomly divided in a 7:3 ratio. The paper describes TCR Vbeta CDR3 sequencing of 140 or so peripheral blood samples, made up of 43 ophthalmopathy patients, more than 70 hyperthyroidism patients and 17 progressor patients. Following sampling, methimazole starting at 30 mg daily was given to hyperthyroidism patients, and high-dose intravenous methylprednisolone was given to ophthalmopathy patients. Thyroid tissue and blood T-cell repertoires from six Graves' hyperthyroidism patients were also compared in the study. To identify distinguishing TCR V-J signatures, a discovery cohort of 100 or so patients was used, comprising 43 with Graves' ophthalmopathy and 57 with stable Graves' hyperthyroidism. Prospective prediction of ophthalmopathy was tested in an independent validation cohort of 18 to 20 hyperthyroidism patients and roughly 16 patients who later progressed to ophthalmopathy. Beyond this particular receptor, the publication reports: Most expanded thyroid clonotypes (frequency above 0.001) were also detected in blood, suggesting blood repertoires may reflect thyroid immune responses. Sample size was not statistically predetermined, and blinding of investigators to group allocation was not performed. In validation, the model predicted progression to ophthalmopathy with around 71% sensitivity and about 73% specificity, a median of around six months before onset. A 13 V-J signature model separated ophthalmopathy from stable hyperthyroidism, with about 90% sensitivity and 81.08% specificity in cross-validation and 80%/75% in testing.

This clonotype was seen many times. Its antigen remains unidentified. No base quality values were provided; no much bigger clone lies one nucleotide off. Stable Graves' hyperthyroidism was defined as the absence of progression to ophthalmopathy over 18 months of follow-up. Hyperthyroidism patients were newly diagnosed, with disease duration under 2 months, and aged 18 to 65 years. The study excluded patients with uncontrolled infections, other autoimmune diseases, pregnancy or lactation. Diagnoses relied on clinical symptoms, serum thyroxine and TRAb, thyroid ultrasound and orbital computed tomography. PBMCs were separated from approximately 9.9 ml of fresh peripheral blood using Ficoll-Paque density gradient centrifugation. Total RNA was extracted using Trizol reagent, and RNA quality was assessed on an Agilent 2100 Bioanalyzer. The TCR beta CDR3 regions were amplified from the RNA transcripts. For the first round of RT-PCR on the TCR CDR3, the HTBI primer set was used together with the Qiagen OneStep RT-PCR kit. Libraries were constructed in a second round of multiplex PCR, after which size selection and purification were carried out. Paired-end sequencing of the libraries was performed with 100 bp reads on an Illumina HiSeq2000. The paper's data handling went like this. Raw data were processed with SOAPnuke, discarding reads with adapters, uncalled bases, mean Phred below 15, or no exact constant-primer or identifier match. High-quality paired reads were merged with COPE v1.2.5, and unique nucleotide sequences were defined as clonotypes. Clonotypes were aligned to IMGT TRBV, TRBD and TRBJ reference segments using MiTCR v1.1. Only V-J combinations with frequency above 0.0001, covering about 99% of repertoires, were analysed. A TCS score was defined as the ratio of F50 (clonal expansion) to E x V (chaos), with BLOSUM62-based TCRdist applied between CDR3 peptides within each V-J. Welch's t-statistics and random forest reduced 500 to 550 V-J features to 13, which were used in a naive Bayes classifier (R e1071). The raw public reads went through TCRdb reprocessing: fastp at Q25, MiXCR clone calling, in-frame beta chains kept. Rows with one shared CDR3 protein collapse into an entry with the most common genes and DNA. None of the V and J calls come from the authors' own analysis; TCRdb made them. Here the sample has more than 650,000 distinct CDR3 sequences; less than 15% occur a single time. Around 9.6% of the sample is in the top ten clones.

Trimming takes 5 bases off V and 6 bases off J; junction bases not matched to a gene: 13. The CDR3, cysteine through phenylalanine, is 14 amino acids long. Only the CDR3 part of the read is kept: 42 bases, read in frame from the first base. Based on the germline V gene (reference sequence), the CDR1 and CDR2 sequences are DFQATT and SNEGSKA. This receptor was identified in a woman under 30 with Graves' hyperthyroidism. Source material: blood. The rearranged chain carries TRBV20-1 and TRBJ2-7, and TRBD1 matches 7 of the central bases. The CDR3 region: CSASIGGQVSEQYF. In nucleotide form, the sequence is TGCAGTGCTTCAATTGGAGGACAGGTGAGCGAGCAGTACTTC.